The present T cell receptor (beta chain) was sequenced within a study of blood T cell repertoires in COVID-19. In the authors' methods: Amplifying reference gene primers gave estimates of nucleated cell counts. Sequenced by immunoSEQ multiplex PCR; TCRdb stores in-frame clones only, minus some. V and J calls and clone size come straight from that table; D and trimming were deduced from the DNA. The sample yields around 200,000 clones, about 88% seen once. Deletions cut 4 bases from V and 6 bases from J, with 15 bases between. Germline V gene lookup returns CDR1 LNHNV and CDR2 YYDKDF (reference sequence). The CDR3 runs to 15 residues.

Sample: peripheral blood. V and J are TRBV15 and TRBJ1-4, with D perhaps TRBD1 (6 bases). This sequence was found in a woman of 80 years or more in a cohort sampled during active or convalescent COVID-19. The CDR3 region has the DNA TGTGCCACCAGCACCCAGGACAGCCGCCATGAAAAACTGTTTTTT. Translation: CATSTQDSRHEKLFF.